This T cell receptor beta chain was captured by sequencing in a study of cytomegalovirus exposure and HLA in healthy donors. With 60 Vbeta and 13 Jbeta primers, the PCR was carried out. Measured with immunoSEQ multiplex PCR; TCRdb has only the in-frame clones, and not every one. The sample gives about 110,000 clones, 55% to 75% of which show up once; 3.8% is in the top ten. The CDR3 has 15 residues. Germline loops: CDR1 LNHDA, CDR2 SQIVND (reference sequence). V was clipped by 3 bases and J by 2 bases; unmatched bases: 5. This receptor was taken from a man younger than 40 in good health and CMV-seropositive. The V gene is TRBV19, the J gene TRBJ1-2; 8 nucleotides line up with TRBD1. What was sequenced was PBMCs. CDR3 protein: CASSINRDRNYGYTF. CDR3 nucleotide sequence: TGTGCCAGTAGTATCAACCGGGACAGGAACTATGGCTACACCTTC. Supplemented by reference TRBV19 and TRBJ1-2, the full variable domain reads DGGITQSPKYLFRKEGQNVTLSCEQNLNHDAMYWYRQDPGQGLRLIYYSQIVNDFQKGDIAEGYSVSREKKESFPLTVTSAQKNPTAFYLCASSINRDRNYGYTFGSGTRLTVV.